Following are 25 T cell receptor beta chains from one sample sequenced in a study of response to subunit inactivated influenza vaccine. TCRdb analysed the RT-PCR reads with MiXCR anew, one entry per CDR3 protein. The sample has under 750,000 distinct CDR3 sequences; about 12% are singletons. The specimen comprised PBMCs from blood, sampled on the day of vaccination. The receptors stem from a man aged 45 to 65 who received an inactivated influenza vaccine.

J is TRBJ2-2 and V is TRBV12-3 or TRBV12-4; no clear D gene. Between the trimmed V and J ends, which lost 5 bases and 3 bases, there was a span of 13 bases. The length of the CDR3 is 15 residues. CDR3 sequence: CASSPFRTDTGELFF. The CDR3 DNA follows: TGTGCCAGCAGTCCCTTCCGGACGGACACCGGGGAGCTGTTTTTT.

The table lists this clonotype with many counts. V and J are TRBV12-3 or TRBV12-4 and TRBJ2-2; a possible D gene is TRBD1 (6 bases). CDR3 length: 14 amino acids. The V end lost 6 bases, the J end lost 9 bases, and 17 bases lay between the germline ends. Written as DNA, the CDR3 is TGTGCCAGCAGCTTCAGGACAGTAACTAGGGAGCTGTTTTTT. Its translation: CASSFRTVTRELFF.

In this sample, this clonotype turned up a few times. The chain is built from TRBV3-1 and TRBJ2-1, with TRBD2 matching 14 bases. CDR3 length: 18 amino acids. Germline V gene lookup returns CDR1 LGHDT and CDR2 YNNKEL (reference sequence). The V segment lost 5 bases and the J segment 3 bases; nucleotides outside the gene matches: 9. The DNA of the CDR3 is TGTGCCAGCAGCTGGGGACTAGCGGGAGTACGGGACTACAATGAGCAGTTCTTC. Its protein product is CASSWGLAGVRDYNEQFF.

This clonotype was detected only a few times. V and J are TRBV7-2 and TRBJ2-7; 11 nucleotides agree with TRBD1. With 5 bases clipped from V and 0 bases from J, the junction kept 3 bases outside the gene matches. This CDR3 contains 15 residues. The germline V gene has CDR1 SGHTA and CDR2 FQGNSA. DNA for the CDR3: TGTGCCAGCAGCATCGGGACAGGGGGCTCCTACGAGCAGTACTTC. It codes for CASSIGTGGSYEQYF.

The CDR3 nucleotides are TGTGCCATCAGTGAAGGAGTCAGGGAGACCCAGTACTTC. Translating gives CAISEGVRETQYF. J is TRBJ2-5 and V is TRBV10-3, with D hard to call. Trimming left V 3 bases short and J 5 bases short, with 10 bases between. Germline CDR1 is ENHRY and CDR2 is SYGVKD. The CDR3 consists of 13 residues.

The chain couples TRBV18 to TRBJ2-7; a weak D match, TRBD2 (5 bases). V was cut by 6 bases and J by 3 bases, with 12 bases left in between. The CDR3 has 13 amino acids. CDR1 is KGHSH and CDR2 is LQKENI in the germline V gene. CDR3 sequence (DNA): TGTGCCAGCTCGATTGCGGCGGGCTACGAGCAGTACTTC. Translation gives CASSIAAGYEQYF.

This clonotype was seen a handful of times. This CDR3 is CSARTSTGGSETQYF. The CDR3 DNA reads as TGCAGTGCTAGAACCTCGACAGGGGGCTCTGAGACCCAGTACTTC. V is TRBV20-1 and J is TRBJ2-5; 10 nucleotides agree with TRBD1. V lost 2 bases and J lost 5; bases outside the gene matches: 8. From germline, CDR1 is DFQATT and CDR2 SNEGSKA (reference sequence). This CDR3 is 15 amino acids long.

This chain joins TRBV12-3 or TRBV12-4 and TRBJ1-4, with D tentatively TRBD1 (5 bases). This CDR3 region has 14 residues. The germline V and J ends were trimmed by 5 bases and 4 bases, with 11 bases remaining between them. The CDR3 sequence is CASSPRGLNEKLFF. CDR3 sequence (DNA): TGTGCCAGCAGTCCTCGGGGACTTAATGAAAAACTGTTTTTT.

V and J are TRBV11-1 and TRBJ2-5; TRBD2 aligns across 9 bases. V shed 5 bases, J shed 0 bases, and the junction held 13 bases outside the gene matches. The V gene's germline CDR1 is SGHAT and CDR2 FQDESV (reference sequence). CDR3 length equals 18 residues. The CDR3 here is CASSPPRGGDINQETQYF. The CDR3 DNA sequence: TGTGCCAGCAGCCCCCCGCGGGGGGGGGACATCAACCAAGAGACCCAGTACTTC.

J is TRBJ1-4 and V is TRBV7-2; 7 positions agree with TRBD1. Germline trimming cut 5 bases from V and 0 bases from J; bases unmatched to any gene: 6. CDR1 is SGHTA, CDR2 FQGNSA, per germline. There are 16 residues in the CDR3. The CDR3 sequence is CASSLGQRATNEKLFF. As DNA, the CDR3 is TGTGCCAGCAGCCTGGGACAGCGTGCAACTAATGAAAAACTGTTTTTT. Complete variable domain (other parts from reference TRBV7-2 and TRBJ1-4): GAGVSQSPSNKVTEKGKDVELRCDPISGHTALYWYRQSLGQGLEFLIYFQGNSAPDKSGLPSDRFSAERTGGSVSTLTIQRTQQEDSAVYLCASSLGQRATNEKLFFGSGTQLSVL.

The sample holds a few counts of this clonotype. V gene TRBV20-1 combines with J gene TRBJ2-7; 11 nucleotides agree with TRBD2. The CDR3 extends over 14 amino acids. J was trimmed by 5 bases and V by 3 bases; bases with no gene match: 6. Looked up from germline, CDR1 is DFQATT and CDR2 is SNEGSKA (reference sequence). Here the CDR3 reads CSASSSGGRNEQYF. As DNA, the CDR3 is TGCAGTGCTAGCTCTAGCGGGGGGAGGAACGAGCAGTACTTC.

This clonotype was detected only a few times. The rearrangement links TRBV18 to TRBJ2-5, with D possibly being TRBD1 or TRBD2 (5 bases each). The CDR3 runs to 17 residues. Germline CDR1 is KGHSH and CDR2 is LQKENI. Deletions cut 1 base from V and 8 bases from J, with 23 bases between. The CDR3 DNA reads TGTGCCAGCTCACCACTTTCGCAGGGCGTGATGAGCGGTACCCAGTACTTC. This gives the protein CASSPLSQGVMSGTQYF.

This chain links TRBV9 with TRBJ2-1, with 11 bases that match TRBD1. The V gene's germline CDR1 is SGDLS and CDR2 YYNGEE. This CDR3 has 17 amino acids. V lost 0 bases to trimming and J lost 6 bases; unmatched junction nucleotides: 8. The DNA for the CDR3 is TGTGCCAGCAGCGTAGCTACGGACAGGGGGCGTCGCAATGAGCAGTTCTTC. It yields the protein CASSVATDRGRRNEQFF. Full variable domain (outside the CDR3, taken from reference TRBV9 and TRBJ2-1): DSGVTQTPKHLITATGQRVTLRCSPRSGDLSVYWYQQSLDQGLQFLIQYYNGEERAKGNILERFSAQQFPDLHSELNLSSLELGDSALYFCASSVATDRGRRNEQFFGPGTRLTVL.

This clonotype was found many times. CDR3 sequence (DNA): TGTGCCAGCAGCCAATCGGGGGGCCGGACCGGGGAGCTGTTTTTT. Its protein product is CASSQSGGRTGELFF. The rearrangement links TRBV9 to TRBJ2-2, with D possibly TRBD2 on 7 matching bases. Looked up from germline, CDR1 is SGDLS and CDR2 is YYNGEE. V was shortened by 4 bases and J by 5 bases, with 15 bases between the two germline ends. The CDR3 spans 15 residues.

V usage is TRBV4-1 and J usage is TRBJ2-7; 7 bases agree with TRBD2. Germline CDR1 and CDR2: MGHRA and YSYEKL. This CDR3 is 17 amino acids long. The J segment lost 0 bases and the V segment lost 2 bases, leaving 10 bases of the junction unmatched. CDR3 sequence: CASSQSGGDPLSYEQYF. The DNA of the CDR3 is TGCGCCAGCAGCCAAAGTGGGGGGGACCCCCTCTCCTACGAGCAGTACTTC.

In this sample, this clonotype turned up a few times. The chain recombines TRBV24-1 with TRBJ2-2; 7 nucleotides line up with TRBD2. The germline V gene has CDR1 KGHDR and CDR2 SFDVKD. The trim removed 10 bases at V and 4 bases at J, leaving 5 bases unmatched. The CDR3 has 13 amino acids. The CDR3 DNA reads as TGTGCCACTGAGCGGGGTGGCACCGGGGAGCTGTTTTTT. Its translation: CATERGGTGELFF.

This clonotype was counted a few times. The genes are TRBV12-3 or TRBV12-4 and TRBJ2-7; 12 bases match TRBD2. Trimming took 4 bases from V and 3 from J; bases not matched to a gene: 4. The CDR3 runs 15 residues. CDR3 nucleotide sequence: TGTGCCAGCAGTTCTAGCGGGGGGGGCCTCTACGAGCAGTACTTC. Protein product: CASSSSGGGLYEQYF.

This clonotype was seen at least ten times. Relative to the germline gene, one junction end is altered; a read error may explain this. This chain uses TRBV4-2 with TRBJ1-1, with D perhaps TRBD1 (5 bases). The CDR3 totals 15 residues. Germline V gene lookup returns CDR1 LGHNA and CDR2 YNFKEQ. CDR3 sequence: CASSRGGTMNAEAFF. Written as DNA, the CDR3 is TGTGCCAGCAGCCGGGGGGGGACCATGAACGCTGAAGCTTTCTTT.

The chain employs TRBV15 and TRBJ2-5; 7 bases match TRBD2. Germline V gene sequence: CDR1 LNHNV, CDR2 YYDKDF (reference sequence). V was clipped by 6 bases and J by 0 bases; unmatched bases: 4. The CDR3 is made up of 14 amino acids. The CDR3 sequence is CATRVAGDQETQYF. The DNA of the CDR3 is TGTGCCACCAGAGTGGCGGGAGACCAAGAGACCCAGTACTTC.

The V call is TRBV5-5, the J call TRBJ2-7; no clear D gene. V was pared by 1 base and J by 2 bases, with 13 bases between. This CDR3 is built from 15 residues. Germline V lookup: CDR1 SGHKS, CDR2 YYEKEE (reference sequence). For the CDR3, the DNA is TGTGCCAGCAGCTTGACGGCTAGGGAACCCTACGAGCAGTACTTC. This encodes CASSLTAREPYEQYF.

V gene TRBV7-2 combines with J gene TRBJ1-6, with TRBD1 matching over 9 bases. J was trimmed by 14 bases and V by 5 bases; bases with no gene match: 7. Germline assignment: CDR1 SGHTA and CDR2 FQGNSA. The CDR3 is 13 residues long. The CDR3 here is CASSPGTGMSLHF. As DNA, the CDR3 is TGTGCCAGCAGCCCGGGGACAGGGATGTCCCTCCACTTT.

J is TRBJ2-5 and V is TRBV20-1; 8 bases map to TRBD2. V shed 1 base, J shed 2 bases, and the junction held 9 bases outside the gene matches. The CDR3 consists of 16 residues. Germline V gene lookup returns CDR1 DFQATT and CDR2 SNEGSKA (reference sequence). CDR3 sequence reads: CSARGGSGGLQETQYF. The CDR3 DNA follows: TGCAGTGCTAGAGGAGGGAGCGGGGGCCTTCAAGAGACCCAGTACTTC.

This clonotype has ten or more counts. The chain employs TRBV20-1 and TRBJ2-5; 9 bases map to TRBD2. CDR3 length: 15 amino acids. The germline CDR1 and CDR2 sequences are DFQATT and SNEGSKA (reference sequence). V gave up 2 bases and J gave up 5 bases; unmatched junction bases: 9. CDR3 in DNA: TGCAGTGCTAGATTGGCGGGAGGGCCCCGGGAGACCCAGTACTTC. Amino acids: CSARLAGGPRETQYF.

This clonotype was detected a few times. The chain is built from TRBV5-1 and TRBJ1-1; D is uncertain. The germline V gene encodes CDR1 SGHRS and CDR2 YFSETQ. CDR3 length equals 14 residues. V was pared by 1 base and J by 1 base, with 8 bases between. The DNA for the CDR3 is TGCGCCAGCAGCTTGATCGGAGCGAACACTGAAGCTTTCTTT. Amino acid sequence: CASSLIGANTEAFF.

The rearrangement uses TRBV10-3 and TRBJ2-3; D is ambiguous. From germline, CDR1 is ENHRY and CDR2 SYGVKD. The CDR3 contains 14 residues. Trimming removed 6 bases at V and 0 bases at J, with 10 bases between. CDR3 in DNA: TGTGCCATCAGGGACCCCGGAAGCACAGATACGCAGTATTTT. This encodes CAIRDPGSTDTQYF.